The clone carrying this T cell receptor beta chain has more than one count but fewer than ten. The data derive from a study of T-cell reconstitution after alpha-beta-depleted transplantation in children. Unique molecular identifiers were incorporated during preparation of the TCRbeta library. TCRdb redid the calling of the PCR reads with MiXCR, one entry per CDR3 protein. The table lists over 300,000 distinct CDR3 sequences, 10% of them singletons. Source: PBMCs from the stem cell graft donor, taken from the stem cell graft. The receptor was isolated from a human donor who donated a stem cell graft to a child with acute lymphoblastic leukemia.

CDR3 sequence reads: CASSKFTGTGMCTEAFF. The CDR3 DNA sequence: TGTGCCAGCAGCAAATTTACAGGGACAGGAATGTGCACTGAAGCTTTCTTT. The chain employs TRBV21-1 and TRBJ1-1; TRBD1 is the table's D call and was not checked against the DNA. TRBV21-1 has pseudogene status. The CDR3 has 17 residues.